The 19 T cell receptor beta chains listed next were all sequenced from one sample in a study of T cell changes during pregnancy in multiple sclerosis. Profiled with immunoSEQ multiplex PCR; TCRdb holds only in-frame clones, not every one. This sample has about 39,000 clones, with 93% found just once. The specimen comprised CD4+ T cells from peripheral blood mononuclear cells, sampled in the first trimester of pregnancy. These receptors came from a female donor with multiple sclerosis, enrolled in a pregnancy study.

The chain joins TRBV29-1 to TRBJ2-7; D is perhaps TRBD1 (8 bases). Germline V gene lookup returns CDR1 SQVTM and CDR2 ANQGSEA. Between the trimmed V and J ends, which lost 7 bases and 6 bases, there was a span of 16 bases. CDR3 length: 12 amino acids. Written as DNA, the CDR3 is TGCAGCGCCACAGGGGGGGGTGTCGAGCAGTACTTC. Protein: CSATGGGVEQYF.

The chain is built from TRBV6-5 and TRBJ2-7; a possible D gene is TRBD1 (5 bases). This CDR3 comprises 14 residues. Trimming took 6 bases from V and 4 from J, leaving 16 bases between them. The germline V gene encodes CDR1 MNHEY and CDR2 SVGAGI. The CDR3 DNA sequence: TGTGCCAGCAGCATGACAGCCTTGACTTACGAGCAGTACTTC. Its protein is CASSMTALTYEQYF.

J is TRBJ1-2 and V is TRBV14; tentatively, D is TRBD1 (5 bases). Deletions cut 3 bases from V and 4 bases from J, with 9 bases between. Germline V gene lookup returns CDR1 SGHDN and CDR2 FVKESK. The CDR3 loop spans 13 amino acids. In nucleotides, the CDR3 is TGTGCCAGCAGCCACAGGAGGGGCTATGGCTACACCTTC. Translated: CASSHRRGYGYTF. Drawing the rest from reference TRBV14 and TRBJ1-2, the complete variable domain is EAGVTQFPSHSVIEKGQTVTLRCDPISGHDNLYWYRRVMGKEIKFLLHFVKESKQDESGMPNNRFLAERTGGTYSTLKVQPAELEDSGVYFCASSHRRGYGYTFGSGTRLTVV.

This chain links TRBV27 with TRBJ2-5, with TRBD1 as a possible D gene (6 bases). Germline V gives CDR1 MNHEY, CDR2 SMNVEV (reference sequence). V gave up 5 bases and J gave up 1 base, with 11 bases separating them. The CDR3 has 14 residues. The chain's CDR3 is CASSPDRIQETQYF. Here the CDR3 DNA reads TGTGCCAGCAGTCCAGACAGGATCCAAGAGACCCAGTACTTC.

The chain is built from TRBV9 and TRBJ2-2, with a possible D match to TRBD2 (7 bases). Trimming left V 8 bases short and J 6 bases short, with 20 bases between. Per the germline V gene, CDR1 is SGDLS and CDR2 is YYNGEE. The CDR3 spans 15 residues. The CDR3 spells CASQGGGLPAGELFF. Here the CDR3 DNA reads TGTGCCAGTCAGGGAGGGGGACTCCCCGCCGGGGAGCTGTTTTTT. Looking up the rest from reference TRBV9 and TRBJ2-2 gives the full variable domain: DSGVTQTPKHLITATGQRVTLRCSPRSGDLSVYWYQQSLDQGLQFLIQYYNGEERAKGNILERFSAQQFPDLHSELNLSSLELGDSALYFCASQGGGLPAGELFFGEGSRLTVL.

The rearrangement links TRBV28 to TRBJ2-4, with 7 bases aligning to TRBD2. There are 16 residues in the CDR3. Looked up from germline, CDR1 is MDHEN and CDR2 is SYDVKM. The CDR3, as DNA: TGTGCGTCAGGGAGGGCCATGATTCTAGCCAAAAACATTCAGTACTTC. Amino acid sequence: CASGRAMILAKNIQYF.

This rearrangement joins TRBV2 to TRBJ1-5; tentatively, D is TRBD1 (6 bases). Trimming stripped 7 bases from V and 4 bases from J, with 20 bases between. Germline loops: CDR1 SNHLY, CDR2 FYNNEI. The CDR3 runs to 16 residues. DNA for the CDR3: TGTGCCAGCAATGCCAGGACAGCCTTGGGGAATCAGCCCCAGCATTTT. This translates into CASNARTALGNQPQHF.

This chain joins TRBV28 and TRBJ2-7, with TRBD2 identical over 8 bases. The CDR3 runs to 14 residues. The V gene end was trimmed by 10 bases and the J gene end by 6 bases; junction bases not matched to a gene: 14. The V gene's germline CDR1 is MDHEN and CDR2 SYDVKM. This CDR3 reads CATLEGLVLAEQYF. The CDR3 DNA reads TGTGCCACCCTAGAGGGACTAGTGCTAGCCGAGCAGTACTTC. The whole variable domain, filled in from reference TRBV28 and TRBJ2-7, reads DVKVTQSSRYLVKRTGEKVFLECVQDMDHENMFWYRQDPGLGLRLIYFSYDVKMKEKGDIPEGYSVSREKKERFSLILESASTNQTSMYLCATLEGLVLAEQYFGPGTRLTVT.

The chain combines TRBV5-4 with TRBJ2-7, with D uncertain. Germline V gene data show CDR1 as SGHNT and CDR2 as YYREEE (reference sequence). CDR3 length: 14 residues. V lost 4 bases and J lost 0, with 11 bases in between. The CDR3 is CASSPLTGSYEQYF. CDR3 nucleotide sequence: TGTGCCAGCAGCCCCTTGACTGGCTCCTACGAGCAGTACTTC.

The chain combines TRBV19 with TRBJ1-2; D gene ambiguous. Looked up from germline, CDR1 is LNHDA and CDR2 is SQIVND (reference sequence). There are 13 residues in the CDR3. V lost 9 bases to trimming and J lost 5 bases, with 16 bases between them. The CDR3 loop reads CARSLRGRYGYTF. CDR3 DNA: TGTGCCAGATCGCTCCGGGGAAGGTATGGCTACACCTTC.

The chain combines TRBV5-1 with TRBJ2-7, with TRBD1 as a possible D gene (5 bases). The CDR3 spans 13 residues. V dropped 2 bases and J dropped 2 bases, with 8 bases sitting between them. Per germline, CDR1 SGHRS and CDR2 YFSETQ. The DNA for the CDR3 is TGCGCCAGCAGCTTACAGGTTCCCTACGAGCAGTACTTC. The encoded protein is CASSLQVPYEQYF.

V gene TRBV25-1 combines with J gene TRBJ2-7, with TRBD2 as a possible D gene (6 bases). The CDR3 is made up of 14 amino acids. CDR1 and CDR2 (germline): MGHDK, SYGVNS. The ends were cut back, 2 bases at V and 4 bases at J, with 12 bases in the middle. CDR3 protein: CASSETGVGYEQYF. CDR3 nucleotide sequence: TGTGCCAGCAGTGAAACGGGGGTAGGATACGAGCAGTACTTC.

DNA of the CDR3: TGTGCCAGCTCACCCGGAGTGATCGACGGATCTGGCGAGCAGTACTTC. It codes for CASSPGVIDGSGEQYF. J is TRBJ2-7 and V is TRBV18; D gene ambiguous. With 3 bases removed from V and 6 bases from J, the gap between germline ends came to 21 bases. The germline CDR1 and CDR2 sequences are KGHSH and LQKENI. The CDR3 totals 16 residues.

The chain uses TRBV28 and TRBJ2-2; no clear D. Looked up from germline, CDR1 is MDHEN and CDR2 is SYDVKM. The ends were cut back, 8 bases at V and 0 bases at J, with 16 bases in the middle. The CDR3 spans 16 residues. The CDR3: CASLPRNRANTGELFF. Written as DNA, the CDR3 is TGTGCCAGCCTCCCCCGGAACAGAGCGAACACCGGGGAGCTGTTTTTT.

The V call is TRBV6-1, the J call TRBJ1-5, with a possible D match to TRBD1 (6 bases). CDR3 length equals 15 residues. V was cut by 8 bases and J by 2 bases, with 16 bases left in between. Germline CDR1 reads MNHNS; CDR2 reads SASEGT. The CDR3 loop is CASVGEGVRNQPQHF. The CDR3 region has the DNA TGTGCCAGCGTGGGGGAGGGGGTTCGCAATCAGCCCCAGCATTTT.

V usage is TRBV9 and J usage is TRBJ2-7; the match to TRBD2 covers 7 bases. The CDR3 runs to 15 residues. The junction had 4 bases not matched to a gene; V was cut back by 0 bases and J by 1 base. The germline V gene has CDR1 SGDLS and CDR2 YYNGEE. The chain's CDR3 is CASSVGGGGSYEQYF. The CDR3 DNA reads TGTGCCAGCAGCGTAGGTGGGGGGGGATCCTACGAGCAGTACTTC.

The rearrangement links TRBV5-1 to TRBJ1-2; D gene uncertain. The CDR3 has 12 residues. V was clipped by 0 bases and J by 7 bases, with 7 bases between them. Looked up from germline, CDR1 is SGHRS and CDR2 is YFSETQ. CDR3 protein: CASSLEFGGYTF. CDR3 DNA: TGCGCCAGCAGCTTGGAATTCGGTGGCTACACCTTC.

The chain recombines TRBV16 with TRBJ1-1; no clear D gene. CDR3 length: 15 amino acids. Trimming pared 2 bases from V and 1 base from J, leaving 11 bases between. The germline gives CDR1 KGHSY, CDR2 FQNENV. CDR3 sequence reads: CASSQAYNSNTEAFF. The CDR3 DNA is TGTGCCAGCAGCCAAGCCTATAATTCGAACACTGAAGCTTTCTTT.

The chain employs TRBV7-2 and TRBJ2-1; 16 bases are shared with TRBD2. V lost 3 bases and J lost 12; bases outside the gene matches: 5. The CDR3 runs 15 residues. Germline V lookup: CDR1 SGHTA, CDR2 FQGNSA. The CDR3 is CASSFGTSGRAGQFF. The CDR3, as DNA: TGTGCCAGCAGCTTCGGGACTAGCGGGAGGGCCGGGCAGTTCTTC. Full variable domain (rest looked up from reference TRBV7-2 and TRBJ2-1): GAGVSQSPSNKVTEKGKDVELRCDPISGHTALYWYRQSLGQGLEFLIYFQGNSAPDKSGLPSDRFSAERTGGSVSTLTIQRTQQEDSAVYLCASSFGTSGRAGQFFGPGTRLTVL.